This T cell receptor (beta chain) originates from a study of blood T cell repertoires in COVID-19. The data were produced by immunoSEQ multiplex PCR, yet TCRdb's version contains in-frame clones alone and is incomplete. The repertoire consists of approximately 220,000 clones, with 80% to 90% occurring once and the leading ten covering about 4.8%. The CDR3 loop spans 12 amino acids. Per germline, CDR1 LGHNA and CDR2 YSLEER. V was shortened by 4 bases and J by 11 bases, with 14 bases between the two germline ends. The chain joins TRBV4-3 to TRBJ1-2, with a tentative D call TRBD1 (5 bases). The source material was PBMCs or T cells enriched from blood (not recorded which). This sequence was found in a woman between 50 and 59 years old who had been exposed to COVID-19. The CDR3 DNA reads as TGCGCCAGCAGCCTTAGCGGGACGCCTTACACCTTC. Translated: CASSLSGTPYTF.